These T cell receptor beta chains were read from a single sample in a study of T cell changes during pregnancy in multiple sclerosis. Profiled with immunoSEQ multiplex PCR; TCRdb holds only in-frame clones, not every one. The sample has approximately 36,000 clones, 88% seen once; the top ten hold about 7%. The sequences come from CD8+ T cells from peripheral blood mononuclear cells, collected in the third trimester of pregnancy. These receptors originate from a female donor with multiple sclerosis, enrolled in a pregnancy study. The conserved cysteine and the conserved F or W are not part of the CDR3 here. A D gene is named only where the DNA matches it firmly. Size values are once, few and many counts, or a class for expanded clones, and some rows have none.

j_call | v_call | d_call | clone_size | cdr3_aa
TRBJ2-5 | TRBV13 | TRBD2 | once | ASSYGGAQY
TRBJ2-1 | TRBV19 | NA | NA | ASSIVARGGANNEQF
TRBJ1-4 | TRBV10-2 | NA | NA | ASTQAFNEKLF
TRBJ1-2 | TRBV5-8 | TRBD1 | NA | ASSPGTGGHYGYT
TRBJ2-3 | TRBV5-5 | TRBD1 | NA | ASSLLGQGTDTQY
TRBJ2-1 | TRBV11-2 | TRBD2 | NA | ASSFGGTPPF
TRBJ2-7 | TRBV30 | TRBD2 | NA | AWKRTSGGLSYEQY
TRBJ1-5 | TRBV28 | NA | NA | ASSRRQYNQPQH
TRBJ2-1 | TRBV21-1 | NA | NA | ASSKGTGGSYNEQF
TRBJ2-7 | TRBV13 | NA | NA | ASSGDGSGHSYEQY
TRBJ2-1 | TRBV6-5 | TRBD1 | NA | ASTILGTAYNEQF
TRBJ2-2 | TRBV7-7 | NA | NA | ASSLTLTGELF
TRBJ2-7 | TRBV6-1 | NA | NA | ASSEEEGGSYEQY
TRBJ2-3 | TRBV10-1 | TRBD2 | NA | ASSDPSGGTDTQY
TRBJ2-2 | TRBV27 | TRBD1 | NA | ASKLGTATNTGELF
TRBJ2-7 | TRBV30 | NA | NA | AWRHGWESEQY
TRBJ2-7 | TRBV19 | NA | NA | ASSVRDTQGLPLYEQY
TRBJ2-7 | TRBV6-5 | TRBD1 | NA | ASSYGQGVEQY
TRBJ2-7 | TRBV28 | NA | NA | ASSFRGGPDEQY
TRBJ1-1 | TRBV7-9 | NA | NA | ASSLFQGMNTEAF
TRBJ1-2 | TRBV10-3 | NA | NA | AIGLRDMGYT
TRBJ2-1 | TRBV4-1 | TRBD1 | NA | ASSPRRIRQGYSDEQF
TRBJ1-5 | TRBV27 | TRBD1 | NA | ASGRTGAGNQPQH
TRBJ1-1 | TRBV9 | NA | NA | ASSPGGAEAF
TRBJ1-5 | TRBV29-1 | TRBD1 | NA | SASEGPGQGSGQPQH
TRBJ2-7 | TRBV6-6 | TRBD2 | NA | ASSYGTSSGYEQY
TRBJ1-2 | TRBV21-1 | NA | NA | ASSNIRGGLAGYT
TRBJ2-3 | TRBV6-4 | TRBD2 | NA | ASSEGNSGDTQY
TRBJ1-4 | TRBV18 | NA | large | ASFSGTRTEKLF
TRBJ1-2 | TRBV29-1 | NA | once | SLWQENYGYT
TRBJ1-1 | TRBV7-9 | NA | NA | ASSPTGMGAF
TRBJ2-2 | TRBV29-1 | TRBD1 | NA | SVGTGDGELF
TRBJ1-2 | TRBV6-6 | TRBD1 | NA | ASSKDRDNYGYT
TRBJ1-4 | TRBV7-6 | NA | once | ASSPHPGRKATNEKLF
TRBJ1-1 | TRBV5-1 | NA | once | ASSSRGLQRLNTEAF
TRBJ2-7 | TRBV9 | TRBD2 | medium-sized | ASSVGTRDEQY
TRBJ1-1 | TRBV5-6 | TRBD1 | NA | ASSPRQGLNTEAF
TRBJ2-3 | TRBV27 | TRBD1 | NA | ASGSRGLADTQY
TRBJ2-1 | TRBV7-8 | NA | NA | ASSLAPGVFSYNEQF
TRBJ2-2 | TRBV30 | NA | NA | AWSIRGWSGELF
TRBJ1-4 | TRBV6-6 | TRBD1 | NA | ASKDRESEKLF